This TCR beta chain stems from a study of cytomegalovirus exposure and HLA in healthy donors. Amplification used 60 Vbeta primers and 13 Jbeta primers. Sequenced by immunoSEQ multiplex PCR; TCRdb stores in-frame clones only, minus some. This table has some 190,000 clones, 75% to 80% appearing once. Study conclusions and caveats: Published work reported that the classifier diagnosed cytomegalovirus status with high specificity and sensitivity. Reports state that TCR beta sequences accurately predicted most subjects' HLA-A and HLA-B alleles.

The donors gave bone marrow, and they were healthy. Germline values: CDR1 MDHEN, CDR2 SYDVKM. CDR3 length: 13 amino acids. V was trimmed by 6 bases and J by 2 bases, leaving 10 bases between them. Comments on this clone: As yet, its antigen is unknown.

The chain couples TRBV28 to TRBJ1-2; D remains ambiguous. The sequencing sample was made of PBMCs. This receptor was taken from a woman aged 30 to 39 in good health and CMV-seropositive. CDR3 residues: CASSPGGNYGYTF. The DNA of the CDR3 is TGTGCCAGCAGCCCGGGAGGGAACTATGGCTACACCTTC.